This T cell receptor (beta chain) appears in the sequencing data of a study of response to subunit inactivated influenza vaccine (dated by TCRdb to 2016 to 2019). Study-wide context: The study used deep quantitative T cell receptor repertoire profiling to track responses to a trivalent subunit inactivated influenza vaccine. Broader findings and caveats from the paper: According to the authors, only a limited number of new T cells may be recruited by each seasonal influenza vaccination.

The library was generated by RT-PCR. TCRdb shows the sequencer as Illumina HiSeq 2500. TCRdb took the public reads, trimmed them with fastp at Q25, ran MiXCR for clone calling and kept in-frame beta chains. Every distinct CDR3 protein forms one entry, paired with its most common genes and DNA. The sample contains hundreds of thousands of distinct CDR3 sequences, around 18% of them found a single time. The ten top clones hold roughly 10% of the sample. Including cysteine and phenylalanine, the CDR3 has 14 amino acids. Here the CDR3 DNA is all that survives: 42 bases in frame from base 1. Taken from the germline V gene, the CDR1 and CDR2 loops are LGHNA and YSLEER. Only a few counts were recorded for this clonotype. Its binding antigen is unknown. One junction end does not reproduce the germline sequence, and a read error may be involved.

Recombination connected TRBV4-3 to TRBJ2-3, and TRBD2 may be the D gene, going by 6 matching bases. This material consisted of PBMCs from blood, taken about 5 days after vaccination. This clonotype originated in a man aged 50-60 years who received an inactivated influenza vaccine. Donor details come from another sample of the same person, matched by shared clones. Read as DNA, the sequence is TGCGCCAGCAGCCAAGATCAGTTCCTAGCGCCCCTTACTTTT. Its protein product is CASSQDQFLAPLTF.